This entry describes one T cell receptor beta chain. The data were taken from a study of blood T cell repertoires in COVID-19. As for the study in general: PBMCs, B-cell-depleted T cells, or T cells were the source of the cDNA or gDNA that made up the material.

As originally analysed: Using reference gene primer amplification, nucleated cell counts were estimated. Sequencing was performed with immunoSEQ multiplex PCR; in TCRdb, only in-frame clones are kept and a portion is missing. That table gives V, J and clone size, and the DNA gave D and trimming. Among 150,000 to 200,000 clones, roughly four fifths were seen once, and the ten largest hold 12%. V shed 4 bases and J shed 5 bases, with 18 bases lying between them. Germline assignment: CDR1 MNHEY and CDR2 SMNVEV (reference sequence). The CDR3 length is 16 residues. This clonotype was obtained from a man aged 40-49 years who had recovered from COVID-19. Sequencing was done on a sample of PBMCs or T cells enriched from blood (not recorded which). V usage is TRBV27 and J usage is TRBJ1-5; D may be TRBD1 (5 bases). The chain's CDR3 is CASSYRDPGRDQPQHF. CDR3 in DNA: TGTGCCAGCAGTTACCGGGACCCGGGGAGGGATCAGCCCCAGCATTTT.